One sample yielded the 22 T cell receptor beta chains listed below, sequenced in a study of cytomegalovirus exposure and HLA in healthy donors. Generated by immunoSEQ multiplex PCR, the TCRdb table keeps only in-frame clones and is missing some. The data show 110,000 to 150,000 clones, roughly 87% seen once. The sample consisted of PBMCs. Source of these receptors: a woman between 18 and 29 years old in good health and CMV-seropositive.

The chain is built from TRBV28 and TRBJ1-2; 9 positions match TRBD1. Germline loops: CDR1 MDHEN, CDR2 SYDVKM. V shed 5 bases, J shed 3 bases, and the junction held 13 bases outside the gene matches. This CDR3 contains 17 residues. CDR3 loop: CASSLNPGQGTYYGYTF. CDR3 coding DNA: TGTGCCAGCAGTCTCAATCCGGGACAGGGAACTTACTATGGCTACACCTTC.

The chain recombines TRBV27 with TRBJ1-2; 11 nucleotides align to TRBD1. V shed 5 bases, J shed 2 bases, and the junction held 13 bases outside the gene matches. The CDR3 consists of 18 residues. The V gene's germline CDR1 is MNHEY and CDR2 SMNVEV (reference sequence). CDR3 coding DNA: TGTGCCAGCAGTAGGAGTCCCGGGACAGGGGGAGGGAACTATGGCTACACCTTC. Its translation: CASSRSPGTGGGNYGYTF.

The rearrangement uses TRBV4-2 and TRBJ2-4; maybe TRBD1 (6 bases). Germline V CDR1 and CDR2: LGHNA, YNFKEQ. Trimming took 0 bases from V and 1 from J, leaving 13 bases between them. The CDR3 loop spans 17 amino acids. This CDR3 reads CASSQDLQGLAKNIQYF. As DNA, the CDR3 is TGTGCCAGCAGCCAAGATTTACAGGGCTTGGCCAAAAACATTCAGTACTTC.

The gene calls are TRBV2 and TRBJ1-2, with 9 nucleotides matching TRBD1. The CDR3 extends over 12 amino acids. Germline loops: CDR1 SNHLY, CDR2 FYNNEI. Trimming removed 8 bases from V and 8 bases from J; junction bases left unmatched: 6. Here the CDR3 DNA reads TGTGCCAGCGTATGGGACAGGGACGGCTACACCTTC. Translating it yields CASVWDRDGYTF.

Here the CDR3 reads CAWSRTGAGANVLTF. The CDR3 DNA sequence: TGTGCCTGGAGTCGGACAGGGGCTGGGGCCAACGTCCTGACTTTC. The V gene is TRBV30, the J gene TRBJ2-6; 9 bases are shared with TRBD1. Germline lookup yields CDR1 GTSNPN and CDR2 SVGIG (reference sequence). With V trimmed by 2 bases and J by 2 bases, 1 base remained unmatched. This CDR3 spans 15 amino acids.

The chain carries TRBV9 and TRBJ1-5; D is possibly TRBD1 (5 bases). CDR1 is SGDLS and CDR2 is YYNGEE in the germline V gene. Trimming cost V 0 bases and J 7 bases, with 14 bases left between them. The CDR3 is 15 residues long. In nucleotides, the CDR3 is TGTGCCAGCAGCGTAGGGGGGGTTAAGGGACAGCCCCAGCATTTT. The encoded protein is CASSVGGVKGQPQHF.

The chain has TRBV7-2 and TRBJ2-3; 15 positions agree with TRBD2. Germline CDR1 is SGHTA and CDR2 is FQGNSA. There are 17 residues in the CDR3. Germline trimming cut 4 bases from V and 6 bases from J; bases unmatched to any gene: 8. The CDR3 DNA is TGTGCCAGCAGCTCCCGGACTAGCGGGGGGGCCGTTGATACGCAGTATTTT. Its translation is CASSSRTSGGAVDTQYF.

This chain links TRBV4-1 with TRBJ1-1; D perhaps matches TRBD1 (5 bases). Trimming cost V 1 base and J 0 bases, with 9 bases left between them. CDR1 is MGHRA and CDR2 is YSYEKL in the germline V gene. The CDR3 runs 15 residues. CDR3 DNA: TGCGCCAGCAGCCAAGTTACAGGTTTGAACACTGAAGCTTTCTTT. Translating gives CASSQVTGLNTEAFF.

DNA for the CDR3: TGTGCCAGCAGCCCATCGACAGGGGCCACAGATACGCAGTATTTT. It is translated as CASSPSTGATDTQYF. This sequence joins TRBV7-2 and TRBJ2-3; 8 bases align to TRBD1. CDR1 is SGHTA and CDR2 is FQGNSA in the germline V gene. Trimming cost V 5 bases and J 2 bases; bases outside gene matches: 6. The CDR3 extends over 15 amino acids. Supplemented by reference TRBV7-2 and TRBJ2-3, the full variable domain reads GAGVSQSPSNKVTEKGKDVELRCDPISGHTALYWYRQSLGQGLEFLIYFQGNSAPDKSGLPSDRFSAERTGGSVSTLTIQRTQQEDSAVYLCASSPSTGATDTQYFGPGTRLTVL.

The chain employs TRBV5-6 and TRBJ2-3, with TRBD2 as a possible D gene (6 bases). Trimming shortened V by 6 bases and J by 1 base, and 12 bases separated the two germline ends. The CDR3 spans 14 residues. The germline gives CDR1 SGHDT, CDR2 YYEEEE. CDR3: CASTRGGGTDTQYF. The CDR3 DNA sequence: TGTGCCAGCACCCGGGGCGGGGGCACAGATACGCAGTATTTT.

The CDR3 bases are TGTGCCTGGAGTGTGGGACAGGGGGCCAGCGCAGCTTTCTTT. Residues: CAWSVGQGASAAFF. V usage is TRBV30 and J usage is TRBJ1-1, with 12 nucleotides matching TRBD1. CDR1 and CDR2 from the germline V gene are GTSNPN and SVGIG (reference sequence). The ends lost 0 bases at V and 10 bases at J; junction bases unmatched: 6. This CDR3 is built from 14 residues.

The chain employs TRBV7-9 and TRBJ1-3; 9 bases line up with TRBD1. The CDR3 has 16 amino acids. CDR1 and CDR2 from the germline V gene are SEHNR and FQNEAQ (reference sequence). J lost 2 bases, V lost 1 base, and 3 bases had no gene match. DNA for the CDR3: TGTGCCAGCAGCTTAGTTACAGGGGGCGCTGGAAACACCATATATTTT. This gives the protein CASSLVTGGAGNTIYF.

CDR3 nucleotides: TGTGCCAGCAGCGTAGCGGGGGGCCCTGATACGCAGTATTTT. Protein: CASSVAGGPDTQYF. The chain links TRBV9 to TRBJ2-3, with D possibly being TRBD2 (7 bases). The CDR3 length is 14 residues. CDR1 is SGDLS, CDR2 YYNGEE, per germline. Trimming cost V 0 bases and J 6 bases, with 11 bases left between them.

The chain uses TRBV7-3 and TRBJ2-5; 11 bases agree with TRBD1. This CDR3 is 13 amino acids long. Germline V gene lookup returns CDR1 SGHTA and CDR2 FQGTGA. V shed 2 bases and J 7 bases; nucleotides not matched to a gene: 0. The CDR3 region is CASSLGTGGTQYF. DNA for the CDR3: TGTGCCAGCAGCTTAGGGACAGGGGGGACCCAGTACTTC.

In nucleotides, the CDR3 is TGTGCCTGGAAGGTAGCGGGGGGGCCAGGATCCCTTTACGAGCAGTACTTC. Its translation is CAWKVAGGPGSLYEQYF. V is TRBV30 and J is TRBJ2-7; TRBD2 matches at 11 bases. The CDR3 sequence is 17 residues long. Per the germline V gene, CDR1 is GTSNPN and CDR2 is SVGIG (reference sequence). V lost 4 bases and J lost 4; bases outside the gene matches: 15. The variable domain in full, completed from reference TRBV30 and TRBJ2-7, reads SQTIHQWPATLVQPVGSPLSLECTVEGTSNPNLYWYRQAAGRGLQLLFYSVGIGQISSEVPQNLSASRPQDRQFILSSKKLLLSDSGFYLCAWKVAGGPGSLYEQYFGPGTRLTVT.

This chain connects TRBV4-1 to TRBJ1-2, with TRBD1 matching over 8 bases. V lost 0 bases, J lost 8 bases, and 11 bases stayed unmatched. The CDR3 totals 16 residues. CDR1 and CDR2 from the germline V gene are MGHRA and YSYEKL. The CDR3: CASSQEDRVAMVGYTF. CDR3 nucleotides: TGCGCCAGCAGCCAAGAGGACAGGGTGGCAATGGTGGGCTACACCTTC.

This clone was seen a single time. The junction and the germline gene differ at one end; a read error may be behind it. V gene TRBV6-1 combines with J gene TRBJ1-5; D is possibly TRBD1 (6 bases). Germline-derived CDR1 and CDR2 are MNHNS and SASEGT. The CDR3 runs 16 residues. DNA of the CDR3: TGTGCCAGCAGTCAAGCACAGGGAGTTAGCAATCAGCCCCAGCATTTT. Translating gives CASSQAQGVSNQPQHF.

This chain uses TRBV28 with TRBJ1-5; TRBD1 is a possible D gene (5 bases). Deletions cut 6 bases from V and 0 bases from J, with 9 bases between. The germline CDR1 and CDR2 sequences are MDHEN and SYDVKM. CDR3 length: 14 residues. The CDR3 spells CASRGRYSNQPQHF. In DNA, the CDR3 is TGTGCCAGCAGGGGGCGTTATAGCAATCAGCCCCAGCATTTT.

The V call is TRBV5-4, the J call TRBJ2-6, with 8 bases lining up with TRBD1. After removal of 4 bases from V and 2 bases from J, the junction contained 5 bases not matched to a gene. Looked up from germline, CDR1 is SGHNT and CDR2 is YYREEE (reference sequence). CDR3 length equals 16 residues. In DNA, the CDR3 is TGTGCCAGCAGCAGCTCAGGGGGCGCTGGGGCCAACGTCCTGACTTTC. It specifies CASSSSGGAGANVLTF.

The rearrangement joins TRBV14 to TRBJ1-6; D may be TRBD1 (5 bases). This CDR3 has 15 residues. The V end was cut by 4 bases, the J end by 6 bases, with 13 bases between. Germline V gene data show CDR1 as SGHDN and CDR2 as FVKESK. The CDR3 sequence is CASSLRQNRNSPLHF. The CDR3, as DNA: TGTGCCAGCAGCCTCAGACAGAATCGTAATTCACCCCTCCACTTT.

The V and J genes are TRBV27 and TRBJ1-5; 9 bases are shared with TRBD1. The V gene's germline CDR1 is MNHEY and CDR2 SMNVEV (reference sequence). This CDR3 comprises 15 residues. The ends lost 2 bases at V and 7 bases at J; junction bases unmatched: 6. This CDR3 is CASSLMGQGVQPQHF. The DNA for the CDR3 is TGTGCCAGCAGTTTAATGGGACAGGGAGTCCAGCCCCAGCATTTT.

The chain has TRBV11-2 and TRBJ2-1; the match to TRBD1 covers 8 bases. The CDR3 spans 17 residues. V lost 4 bases to trimming and J lost 0 bases; unmatched junction nucleotides: 8. Germline loops: CDR1 SGHAT, CDR2 FQNNGV. The CDR3 loop reads CASSYRDRRSSYNEQFF. The CDR3 DNA reads as TGTGCCAGCAGCTATAGGGACAGGCGTTCCTCCTACAATGAGCAGTTCTTC.